This T cell receptor (beta chain) came from a study of blood T cell repertoires in COVID-19 (dated by TCRdb to the early 2020s). Regarding the research as a whole: The collaborator samples originated in the United States, Italy and Spain and spanned the acute and convalescent phases of COVID-19. The samples were drawn from the first 160 participants of the ongoing ImmuneRACE study and from 950 to 1,500 subjects provided by 6 global collaborators. The repertoires were made available in a free public database intended to serve as a resource for research on the immune response to SARS-CoV-2. Deeply sampled blood TCRbeta repertoires from subjects exposed to, actively infected with, or recovered from COVID-19 were included in the dataset. The sample metadata nearly always contained a de-identified subject ID, COVID-19 status, age in years and sex. Where available, HLA class I and class II types were taken from metadata supplied by the sample provider and were not determined by assay-based typing. The prospective study material was composed of cDNA or gDNA derived from T cells, B-cell-depleted T cells, or PBMCs.

V is clipped by 8 bases and J by 7 bases, and the sequence between their germline boundaries is 15 bases long. Measured from the cysteine to the phenylalanine, the CDR3 is 12 residues long. CDR3 DNA only is kept here, 36 bases in frame from base 1. The germline V gene (reference sequence) specifies PRHDT as CDR1 and FYEKMQ as CDR2. What the research found in general, with its limitations: How much clinical and demographic metadata was included differed by source and by participant, and the metadata was provided uncurated.

Participants in the prospective study were enrolled through a virtual design, were aged about 18 to 89 years, and lived in 24 United States geographic areas. In the prospective study, cohorts were assigned on the basis of participant-reported clinical history obtained from a screening survey and a study questionnaire. In the prospective study, whole blood, serum and a nasopharyngeal or oropharyngeal swab were collected from each participant by mobile phlebotomists. Over an approximately 2-month period, participants in the prospective study had the option of providing additional blood draws and questionnaires. Before DNA extraction, blood samples from the prospective study were shipped at room temperature or frozen. By its share of the sample, this clone is large (0.1 to 1%). Its antigen is unknown. No base quality values were provided; no much bigger clone lies one nucleotide off. TCRbeta CDR3 regions were amplified from genomic DNA using the immunoSEQ Assay, a bias-controlled multiplex PCR. Concerning the study's data processing: Nucleated cell counts per sample were estimated from amplification of reference gene primers within the assay. To quantify the absolute abundance of each unique TCRbeta CDR3 rearrangement, sequence reads were collapsed and filtered. For each sample, productive Simpson clonality was calculated by taking the square root of Simpson's diversity index across productive rearrangements. TCRdb took over this immuneACCESS table, retaining in-frame rearrangements with V and J assigned. Such tables are incomplete; in checked studies, under half of the missing clones stem from an unresolved V gene, and the remainder is unexplained. V and J calls plus clone size are reproduced from that table; the DNA served to infer D and trimming. The sample data list about 57,000 clones, and about four fifths of these were observed just once. The ten largest clones take up 3.8% of the sample.

The chain was built from TRBV13 and TRBJ2-7, with a weak D call of TRBD2 (5 bases match). The clonotype comes from a middle-aged woman with acute COVID-19. The sequencing input was PBMCs or T cells enriched from blood (not recorded which). The CDR3 has the sequence CASESNRGEQYF. The DNA reads as follows: TGTGCCAGCGAGAGCAACCGAGGGGAGCAGTACTTC.